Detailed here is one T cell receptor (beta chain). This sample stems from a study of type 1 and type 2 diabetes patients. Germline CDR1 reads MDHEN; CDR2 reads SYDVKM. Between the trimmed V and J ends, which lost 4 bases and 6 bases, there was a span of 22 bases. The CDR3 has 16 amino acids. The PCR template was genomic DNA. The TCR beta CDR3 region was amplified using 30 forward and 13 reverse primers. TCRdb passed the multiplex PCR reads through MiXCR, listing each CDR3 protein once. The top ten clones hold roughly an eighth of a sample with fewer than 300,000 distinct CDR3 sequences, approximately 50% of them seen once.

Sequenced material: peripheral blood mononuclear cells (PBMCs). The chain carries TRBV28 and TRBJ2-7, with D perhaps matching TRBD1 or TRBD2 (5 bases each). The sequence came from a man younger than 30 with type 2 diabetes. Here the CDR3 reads CASSSTQGRSLGEQYF. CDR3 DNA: TGTGCCAGCAGTTCGACTCAGGGACGGAGCTTGGGCGAGCAGTACTTC.